Below, 13 T cell receptor beta chains from the same sample are listed, as sequenced in a study of T-cell memory formation after mild COVID-19. A single record per CDR3 protein comes from TCRdb applying MiXCR to the 5' RACE reads. This sample has roughly 250,000 distinct CDR3 sequences, with around 15% found just once. Source material: PBMCs or a T cell subset sorted from them (not recorded which). Receptor source: a man younger than 30 who had mild COVID-19 (a few samples of this study predate the infection). Cell type and time point are not known.

There are a few counts of this clonotype. This chain connects TRBV6-1 to TRBJ2-5; 9 positions match TRBD2. CDR1 and CDR2 (germline): MNHNS, SASEGT. CDR3 length: 16 residues. With 8 bases clipped from V and 5 bases from J, the junction kept 15 bases outside the gene matches. The CDR3 protein is CASSEAGGALQETQYF. The CDR3 DNA sequence: TGTGCCAGCTCAGAGGCGGGAGGGGCCCTCCAGGAGACCCAGTACTTC.

The chain links TRBV7-3 to TRBJ2-2; either TRBD1 or TRBD2 may fit D (5 bases each). V was cut by 7 bases and J by 3 bases, with 15 bases left in between. This CDR3 contains 15 residues. Looked up from germline, CDR1 is SGHTA and CDR2 is FQGTGA. CDR3 residues: CASTTGAADTGELFF. The DNA of the CDR3 is TGTGCCAGCACCACCGGGGCAGCGGACACCGGGGAGCTGTTTTTT.

The V and J genes are TRBV3-1 and TRBJ2-3, with D perhaps TRBD2 (5 bases). Germline lookup yields CDR1 LGHDT and CDR2 YNNKEL (reference sequence). The V gene lost 3 bases and the J gene lost 0 bases, with 13 bases spanning the gap. There are 16 residues in the CDR3. The CDR3 loop reads CASSQSLLASTDTQYF. CDR3 coding DNA: TGTGCCAGCAGCCAGAGCCTCCTAGCTAGCACAGATACGCAGTATTTT.

This chain links TRBV4-3 with TRBJ2-1; no firm D call. The CDR3 consists of 14 residues. Trimming took 0 bases from V and 13 from J, leaving 16 bases between them. The germline V gene has CDR1 LGHNA and CDR2 YSLEER. CDR3 sequence reads: CASSQDLGFRVQFF. The CDR3, as DNA: TGCGCCAGCAGCCAAGATTTGGGCTTCCGGGTTCAGTTCTTC.

The rearrangement uses TRBV5-1 and TRBJ1-1; D uncertain. With 2 bases removed from V and 1 base from J, the gap between germline ends came to 15 bases. The germline V gene has CDR1 SGHRS and CDR2 YFSETQ. The CDR3 length is 16 residues. The CDR3 bases are TGCGCCAGCAGCTTCATCGTGGCCAAACGGAACACTGAAGCTTTCTTT. Its translation is CASSFIVAKRNTEAFF. Variable domain in full (rest from reference TRBV5-1 and TRBJ1-1): KAGVTQTPRYLIKTRGQQVTLSCSPISGHRSVSWYQQTPGQGLQFLFEYFSETQRNKGNFPGRFSGRQFSNSRSEMNVSTLELGDSALYLCASSFIVAKRNTEAFFGQGTRLTVV.

This clonotype turned up a few times. J is TRBJ2-7 and V is TRBV5-1; tentatively, D is TRBD1 or TRBD2 (5 bases each). In germline, CDR1 is SGHRS, CDR2 YFSETQ. CDR3 length: 14 residues. Trimming took off 0 bases at V and 2 bases at J, with 9 bases between the two ends. The CDR3 reads CASSLGDAPYEQYF. The CDR3, as DNA: TGCGCCAGCAGCTTGGGGGACGCTCCCTACGAGCAGTACTTC.

By sample fraction, this clonotype is medium-sized. The chain uses TRBV29-1 and TRBJ2-5; D unclear. CDR1 and CDR2 (germline): SQVTM, ANQGSEA. V was shortened by 7 bases and J by 3 bases, with 9 bases between the two germline ends. The CDR3 is 11 residues long. CDR3 nucleotides: TGCAGCGGGAATTCGAAAGAGACCCAGTACTTC. Its protein product is CSGNSKETQYF.

The CDR3: CASSQDRAEYTGELFF. CDR3 DNA: TGCGCCAGCAGCCAAGATCGGGCAGAATACACCGGGGAGCTGTTTTTT. V is TRBV4-1 and J is TRBJ2-2; D is ambiguous. The germline V and J ends were trimmed by 0 bases and 3 bases, with 11 bases remaining between them. The CDR3 has 16 residues. Germline V gene data show CDR1 as MGHRA and CDR2 as YSYEKL.

The chain uses TRBV7-3 and TRBJ1-2; D is perhaps TRBD1 (6 bases). Trimming removed 2 bases at V and 8 bases at J, with 12 bases between. The CDR3 loop spans 13 amino acids. In germline, CDR1 is SGHTA, CDR2 FQGTGA. The CDR3 region is CASSLYTGSGYTF. The CDR3 nucleotides are TGTGCCAGCAGCTTATATACAGGGTCAGGCTACACCTTC.

This clonotype has at least ten counts. The V call is TRBV28, the J call TRBJ2-7, with TRBD1 as a possible D gene (5 bases). Germline loops: CDR1 MDHEN, CDR2 SYDVKM. Trimming left V 3 bases short and J 5 bases short, with 17 bases between. The CDR3 loop spans 15 amino acids. This chain's CDR3 is CASSFFRQGGHEQYV. The CDR3 region has the DNA TGTGCCAGCAGTTTCTTCCGGCAGGGTGGACACGAGCAGTACGTC.

In this sample, this clonotype turned up a few times. This chain links TRBV11-2 with TRBJ2-3, with D perhaps matching TRBD1 (5 bases). Per germline, CDR1 SGHAT and CDR2 FQNNGV. Deletions cut 5 bases from V and 3 bases from J, with 24 bases between. The CDR3 spans 18 residues. The CDR3 DNA sequence: TGTGCCAGCAGCCAGAAGGGGCTAGGCAGCATTGGGACAGATACGCAGTATTTT. It translates to CASSQKGLGSIGTDTQYF.

The chain recombines TRBV7-2 with TRBJ2-5; 7 nucleotides line up with TRBD1. Germline CDR1 is SGHTA and CDR2 is FQGNSA. Trimming cost V 1 base and J 6 bases; bases outside gene matches: 5. The CDR3 totals 14 residues. For the CDR3, the DNA is TGTGCCAGCAGCTTAGACAGGGGCCGGAAGACCCAGTACTTC. Protein product: CASSLDRGRKTQYF.

A few counts support this clonotype. This rearrangement joins TRBV7-9 to TRBJ1-1; no firm D call. V dropped 5 bases and J dropped 1 base, with 17 bases sitting between them. The CDR3 has 16 residues. In germline, CDR1 is SEHNR, CDR2 FQNEAQ (reference sequence). In nucleotides, the CDR3 is TGTGCCAGCAGCCCTGCGTTTTTACATACGAACACTGAAGCTTTCTTT. Amino acids: CASSPAFLHTNTEAFF.